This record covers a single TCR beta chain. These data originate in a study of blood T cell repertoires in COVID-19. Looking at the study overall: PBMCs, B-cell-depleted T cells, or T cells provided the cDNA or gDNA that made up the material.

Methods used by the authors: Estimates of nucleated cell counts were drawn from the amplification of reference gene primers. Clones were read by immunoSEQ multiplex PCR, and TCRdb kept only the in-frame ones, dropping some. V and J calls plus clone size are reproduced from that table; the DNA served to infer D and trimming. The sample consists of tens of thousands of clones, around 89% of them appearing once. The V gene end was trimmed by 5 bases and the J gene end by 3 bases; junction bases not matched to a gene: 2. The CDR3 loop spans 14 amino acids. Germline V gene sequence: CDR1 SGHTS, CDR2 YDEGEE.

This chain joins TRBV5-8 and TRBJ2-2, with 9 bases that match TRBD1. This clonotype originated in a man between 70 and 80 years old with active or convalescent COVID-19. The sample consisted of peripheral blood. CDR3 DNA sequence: TGTGCCAGCAGTCGGGACAGGGACACCGGGGAGCTGTTTTTT. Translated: CASSRDRDTGELFF.